The clone carrying this T cell receptor (beta chain) was recorded at least ten times. As yet, its antigen is unknown. This entry is derived from a study of T cells in Graves' hyperthyroidism and ophthalmopathy. Across the study: Any treatment followed the collection of peripheral blood at initial diagnosis. Points from the study as a whole: Blood also contained most expanded thyroid clonotypes above 0.001.

TCR beta CDR3 regions were amplified from RNA. First-round RT-PCR with HTBI primers amplified the TCR CDR3 region. TCRdb recomputed calls from the multiplex PCR reads with MiXCR, one row per CDR3 protein. The table has roughly 580,000 distinct CDR3 sequences, approximately 14% seen once. Using around 10 ml of fresh peripheral blood, PBMCs were prepared. This CDR3 is 15 amino acids long. Germline V gives CDR1 MNHEY, CDR2 SMNVEV (reference sequence). V trimming: 4 bases; J trimming: 4 bases; junction bases outside the gene matches: 6. This rearrangement joins TRBV27 to TRBJ2-3; 9 bases line up with TRBD1. Sequenced: blood. The receptor was derived from a woman aged 25-40 years with Graves' hyperthyroidism that later progressed to Graves' ophthalmopathy. The CDR3 DNA sequence: TGTGCCAGCAGTTACGGACAGGGGAGCGCAGATACGCAGTATTTT. It codes for CASSYGQGSADTQYF.